These 16 T cell receptor beta chains originate from one sample sequenced in a study of blood T cell repertoires in COVID-19. Sequencing was performed with immunoSEQ multiplex PCR; in TCRdb, only in-frame clones are kept and a portion is missing. This sample has under 400,000 clones, with 86% found just once. Sequenced input: PBMCs or T cells enriched from blood (not recorded which). Every receptor here comes from a woman in her thirties or forties with acute COVID-19.

This clone was counted a single time. The chain combines TRBV6-2 or TRBV6-3 with TRBJ2-5, with D maybe TRBD1 (5 bases). The CDR3 covers 13 residues. V gave up 2 bases and J gave up 1 base, with 5 bases separating them. The germline V gene has CDR1 MNHEY and CDR2 SVGEGT. CDR3 region: CASSYRGQETQYF. CDR3 DNA: TGTGCCAGCAGTTACAGGGGCCAAGAGACCCAGTACTTC.

This CDR3 is CASSSPSTGDYGYTF. CDR3 in DNA: TGTGCCAGCAGTTCCCCCTCGACAGGGGACTATGGCTACACCTTC. The chain has TRBV27 and TRBJ1-2, with 8 bases lining up with TRBD1. The germline V gene has CDR1 MNHEY and CDR2 SMNVEV (reference sequence). Trimming took 4 bases from V and 3 from J; bases not matched to a gene: 7. CDR3 length: 15 amino acids.

This clone appeared a single time. This chain connects TRBV2 to TRBJ1-6; TRBD1 matches 9 bases. CDR3 length: 15 amino acids. Germline lookup yields CDR1 SNHLY and CDR2 FYNNEI. The trim removed 2 bases at V and 14 bases at J, leaving 10 bases unmatched. The CDR3, as DNA: TGTGCCAGCAGTGAAAAGGGACAGGGTCTAGCGTCCCTCCACTTT. This encodes CASSEKGQGLASLHF.

This clone was counted a few times. This chain joins TRBV21-1 and TRBJ2-7; TRBD1, the table's D call, was not compared with the DNA. TRBV21-1 constitutes a pseudogene. There are 16 residues in the CDR3. The CDR3 reads CASSLLNPGQGYEQYF. Here the CDR3 DNA reads TGTGCCAGCAGCCTCCTTAACCCCGGACAGGGCTACGAGCAGTACTTC.

V usage is TRBV7-9 and J usage is TRBJ2-2, with TRBD1 matching 8 bases. Trimming at V came to 4 bases and at J to 6 bases, leaving 1 base not matched to a gene. In germline, CDR1 is SEHNR, CDR2 FQNEAQ (reference sequence). The CDR3 is 13 residues long. The CDR3 bases are TGTGCCAGCAGCTCACAGGGGGCCGGGGAGCTGTTTTTT. Protein product: CASSSQGAGELFF.

A word on this clone: The identical CDR3 is also encoded by other nucleotide sequences in the sample. The chain is built from TRBV14 and TRBJ2-3, with TRBD2 matching over 7 bases. This CDR3 is built from 15 residues. Germline loops: CDR1 SGHDN, CDR2 FVKESK. With 4 bases clipped from V and 0 bases from J, the junction kept 4 bases outside the gene matches. The CDR3 nucleotides are TGTGCCAGCAGCCTACAACTAGCGAGCACAGATACGCAGTATTTT. Its translation is CASSLQLASTDTQYF.

J is TRBJ2-1 and V is TRBV19; 8 positions match TRBD1. Germline V gene data show CDR1 as LNHDA and CDR2 as SQIVND (reference sequence). Trimming at V came to 4 bases and at J to 9 bases, leaving 2 bases not matched to a gene. This CDR3 has 12 amino acids. CDR3 nucleotides: TGTGCCAGTAGTACAGGGGGCACTGAGCAGTTCTTC. It codes for CASSTGGTEQFF.

This chain links TRBV3-1 (or the pseudogene TRBV3-2) with TRBJ1-1, with a tentative D call TRBD1 (6 bases). The CDR3 totals 14 residues. Germline V gene data show CDR1 as LGHDT and CDR2 as YNNKEL (reference sequence). V was cut by 6 bases and J by 1 base, with 12 bases left in between. CDR3 sequence (DNA): TGTGCCAGCAGACCAGCACAGGGGAACACTGAAGCTTTCTTT. This sequence encodes CASRPAQGNTEAFF.

The chain carries TRBV7-3 and TRBJ2-1, with 8 bases identical to TRBD2. The V and J ends lost 6 bases and 4 bases, in that order; junction bases with no gene match: 5. CDR1 SGHTA and CDR2 FQGTGA come from the germline V gene. The CDR3 is 14 amino acids. CDR3 in amino acids: CASSRLANYNEQFF. The CDR3 DNA is TGTGCCAGCAGTCGACTAGCGAATTACAATGAGCAGTTCTTC. The full variable domain, with the rest looked up from reference TRBV7-3 and TRBJ2-1, is GAGVSQTPSNKVTEKGKYVELRCDPISGHTALYWYRQSLGQGPEFLIYFQGTGAADDSGLPNDRFFAVRPEGSVSTLKIQRTERGDSAVYLCASSRLANYNEQFFGPGTRLTVL.

The chain uses TRBV19 and TRBJ1-5, with 7 bases fitting TRBD1. The V gene's germline CDR1 is LNHDA and CDR2 SQIVND (reference sequence). V was clipped by 2 bases and J by 6 bases; unmatched bases: 10. The CDR3 length is 16 residues. CDR3 amino acids: CASSITGQGGLQPQHF. CDR3 bases: TGTGCCAGTAGTATAACAGGTCAGGGGGGCCTTCAGCCCCAGCATTTT.

The chain joins TRBV3-1 (or the pseudogene TRBV3-2) to TRBJ2-1; 10 nucleotides agree with TRBD2. Germline V gives CDR1 LGHDT, CDR2 YNNKEL (reference sequence). This CDR3 has 15 residues. With V trimmed by 4 bases and J by 7 bases, 7 bases remained unmatched. Here the CDR3 DNA reads TGTGCCAGCAGCCCTAGGACTAGCGGAAAAAATGAGCAGTTCTTC. Its translation is CASSPRTSGKNEQFF.

The V and J genes are TRBV15 and TRBJ1-1; D remains ambiguous. Between the trimmed V and J ends, which lost 0 bases and 6 bases, there was a span of 11 bases. The CDR3 has 14 amino acids. Germline V CDR1 and CDR2: LNHNV, YYDKDF (reference sequence). CDR3 protein: CATSREPMEAEAFF. Written as DNA, the CDR3 is TGTGCCACCAGCAGAGAGCCGATGGAGGCTGAAGCTTTCTTT.

CDR3 protein: CASSLTEYGYTF. In DNA form, the CDR3 reads TGTGCCAGCAGCCTGACAGAATATGGCTACACCTTC. The chain has TRBV3-1 (or the pseudogene TRBV3-2) and TRBJ1-2, with D possibly being TRBD1 (5 bases). The CDR3 sequence is 12 residues long. CDR1 and CDR2 (germline): LGHDT, YNNKEL (reference sequence). Trimming shortened V by 4 bases and J by 5 bases, and 8 bases separated the two germline ends.

This sequence joins TRBV24-1 and TRBJ2-3, with D maybe TRBD1 (6 bases). The CDR3 spans 13 residues. The V end lost 7 bases, the J end lost 4 bases, and 11 bases lay between the germline ends. Germline lookup yields CDR1 KGHDR and CDR2 SFDVKD. Written as DNA, the CDR3 is TGTGCCACCAGCCGACCAGGGGCAGATACGCAGTATTTT. This translates into CATSRPGADTQYF.

This chain joins TRBV3-1 (or the pseudogene TRBV3-2) and TRBJ1-2; D gene unclear. Germline V gives CDR1 LGHDT, CDR2 YNNKEL (reference sequence). Trimming took 4 bases from V and 7 from J, leaving 16 bases between them. This CDR3 contains 14 residues. CDR3 nucleotide sequence: TGTGCCAGCAGCCTACTCGGGATCTCGACTGGCTACACCTTC. As protein: CASSLLGISTGYTF.

J is TRBJ2-7 and V is TRBV19; TRBD2 aligns across 8 bases. In germline, CDR1 is LNHDA, CDR2 SQIVND (reference sequence). The trim removed 5 bases at V and 4 bases at J, leaving 16 bases unmatched. The CDR3 extends over 17 amino acids. The CDR3 DNA follows: TGTGCCAGTAGTCCCCAGCGTTTGAGCGGGAGTGGGTACGAGCAGTACTTC. This encodes CASSPQRLSGSGYEQYF.